This T cell receptor (beta chain) was sequenced during a study of response to subunit inactivated influenza vaccine (dated by TCRdb to between 2017 and 2018). The study in broad terms: To follow how T cells responded to a trivalent subunit inactivated influenza vaccine, the researchers relied on deep quantitative profiling of the T cell receptor repertoire.

CDR1 and CDR2 are read off the germline V gene (reference sequence) as DFQATT and SNEGSKA. The CDR3 starts with the cysteine, ends with the phenylalanine, and has 14 residues. The CDR3 DNA has 42 bases and is translated from base 1. Trimming removed 5 bases from V and 6 bases from J; the gene matches leave 8 bases unexplained. Comments on this clonotype: The clone's antigen remains unknown. The sample holds no much larger clone one base away, and base qualities are not on file.

Here is what the overall study found, with its caveats: It was suggested by the authors that each seasonal influenza vaccination may recruit only a limited number of new T cells.

Libraries were built with RT-PCR. Sequenced on an Illumina HiSeq 2500. TCRdb passed the public sequencing reads through fastp at Q25 and MiXCR, retaining productive beta sequences. Identical CDR3 proteins give one entry, which carries the most common genes and DNA. Across this sample there are hundreds of thousands of distinct CDR3 sequences, with 7.6% seen only once. 10% to 15% of the sample belongs to the ten largest clones. This receptor was identified in a man between 50 and 69 years old who received an inactivated influenza vaccine. Donor details come from another sample of the same person, matched by shared clones. The chain is made from TRBV20-1 and TRBJ2-1; 9 central bases correspond to TRBD2. Specimen: PBMCs from blood, collected 23 months after vaccination. The nucleotides are TGCAGTGCTCGTAGCGGGAGTCGAACCAATGAGCAGTTCTTC. This gives the protein CSARSGSRTNEQFF.